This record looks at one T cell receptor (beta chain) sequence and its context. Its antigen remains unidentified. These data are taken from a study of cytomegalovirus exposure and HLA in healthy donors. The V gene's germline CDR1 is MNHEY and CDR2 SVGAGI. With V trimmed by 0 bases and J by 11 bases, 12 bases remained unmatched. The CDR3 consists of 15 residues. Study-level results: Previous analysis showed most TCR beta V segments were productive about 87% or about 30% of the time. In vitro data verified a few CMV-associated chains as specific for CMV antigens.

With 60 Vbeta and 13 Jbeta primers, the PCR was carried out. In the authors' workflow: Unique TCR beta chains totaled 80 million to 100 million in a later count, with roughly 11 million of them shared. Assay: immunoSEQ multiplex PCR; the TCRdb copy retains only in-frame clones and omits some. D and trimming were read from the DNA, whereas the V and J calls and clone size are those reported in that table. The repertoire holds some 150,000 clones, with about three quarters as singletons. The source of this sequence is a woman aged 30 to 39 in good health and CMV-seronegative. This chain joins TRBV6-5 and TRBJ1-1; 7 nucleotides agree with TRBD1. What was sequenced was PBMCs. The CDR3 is CASSYSGDRAVRAFF. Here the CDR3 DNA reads TGTGCCAGCAGTTACTCGGGAGACAGGGCTGTCCGGGCTTTCTTT.